This record concerns one T cell receptor (beta chain) sequence. Seattle enrolled patients during active infection and tracked them longitudinally. The sample is drawn from a study of blood T cell repertoires in COVID-19. Study details: Whether acute or convalescent, the COVID-19 samples came from the United States, Italy and Spain.

The trim removed 3 bases at V and 6 bases at J, leaving 7 bases unmatched. This CDR3 region has 16 residues. Germline V gene data show CDR1 as LNHDA and CDR2 as SQIVND (reference sequence). Per the original methods: Amplification with reference gene primers provided the estimates of nucleated cell counts. Clones were sequenced by immunoSEQ multiplex PCR, and TCRdb holds only the in-frame ones, with some missing. V, J and clone size derive from that table, while D and trimming were established from the DNA sequence. The repertoire includes 200,000 to 250,000 clones, more than 75% of them detected once, and 5% to 7% sits in the top ten.

The sample comprised peripheral blood. The rearrangement joins TRBV19 to TRBJ1-5; 11 bases line up with TRBD1. The receptor was derived from an elderly woman with COVID-19, enrolled during active disease. The CDR3 nucleotides are TGTGCCAGTAGTATCGGGGGGACAGGGGGTGGTCAGCCCCAGCATTTT. Translating gives CASSIGGTGGGQPQHF.